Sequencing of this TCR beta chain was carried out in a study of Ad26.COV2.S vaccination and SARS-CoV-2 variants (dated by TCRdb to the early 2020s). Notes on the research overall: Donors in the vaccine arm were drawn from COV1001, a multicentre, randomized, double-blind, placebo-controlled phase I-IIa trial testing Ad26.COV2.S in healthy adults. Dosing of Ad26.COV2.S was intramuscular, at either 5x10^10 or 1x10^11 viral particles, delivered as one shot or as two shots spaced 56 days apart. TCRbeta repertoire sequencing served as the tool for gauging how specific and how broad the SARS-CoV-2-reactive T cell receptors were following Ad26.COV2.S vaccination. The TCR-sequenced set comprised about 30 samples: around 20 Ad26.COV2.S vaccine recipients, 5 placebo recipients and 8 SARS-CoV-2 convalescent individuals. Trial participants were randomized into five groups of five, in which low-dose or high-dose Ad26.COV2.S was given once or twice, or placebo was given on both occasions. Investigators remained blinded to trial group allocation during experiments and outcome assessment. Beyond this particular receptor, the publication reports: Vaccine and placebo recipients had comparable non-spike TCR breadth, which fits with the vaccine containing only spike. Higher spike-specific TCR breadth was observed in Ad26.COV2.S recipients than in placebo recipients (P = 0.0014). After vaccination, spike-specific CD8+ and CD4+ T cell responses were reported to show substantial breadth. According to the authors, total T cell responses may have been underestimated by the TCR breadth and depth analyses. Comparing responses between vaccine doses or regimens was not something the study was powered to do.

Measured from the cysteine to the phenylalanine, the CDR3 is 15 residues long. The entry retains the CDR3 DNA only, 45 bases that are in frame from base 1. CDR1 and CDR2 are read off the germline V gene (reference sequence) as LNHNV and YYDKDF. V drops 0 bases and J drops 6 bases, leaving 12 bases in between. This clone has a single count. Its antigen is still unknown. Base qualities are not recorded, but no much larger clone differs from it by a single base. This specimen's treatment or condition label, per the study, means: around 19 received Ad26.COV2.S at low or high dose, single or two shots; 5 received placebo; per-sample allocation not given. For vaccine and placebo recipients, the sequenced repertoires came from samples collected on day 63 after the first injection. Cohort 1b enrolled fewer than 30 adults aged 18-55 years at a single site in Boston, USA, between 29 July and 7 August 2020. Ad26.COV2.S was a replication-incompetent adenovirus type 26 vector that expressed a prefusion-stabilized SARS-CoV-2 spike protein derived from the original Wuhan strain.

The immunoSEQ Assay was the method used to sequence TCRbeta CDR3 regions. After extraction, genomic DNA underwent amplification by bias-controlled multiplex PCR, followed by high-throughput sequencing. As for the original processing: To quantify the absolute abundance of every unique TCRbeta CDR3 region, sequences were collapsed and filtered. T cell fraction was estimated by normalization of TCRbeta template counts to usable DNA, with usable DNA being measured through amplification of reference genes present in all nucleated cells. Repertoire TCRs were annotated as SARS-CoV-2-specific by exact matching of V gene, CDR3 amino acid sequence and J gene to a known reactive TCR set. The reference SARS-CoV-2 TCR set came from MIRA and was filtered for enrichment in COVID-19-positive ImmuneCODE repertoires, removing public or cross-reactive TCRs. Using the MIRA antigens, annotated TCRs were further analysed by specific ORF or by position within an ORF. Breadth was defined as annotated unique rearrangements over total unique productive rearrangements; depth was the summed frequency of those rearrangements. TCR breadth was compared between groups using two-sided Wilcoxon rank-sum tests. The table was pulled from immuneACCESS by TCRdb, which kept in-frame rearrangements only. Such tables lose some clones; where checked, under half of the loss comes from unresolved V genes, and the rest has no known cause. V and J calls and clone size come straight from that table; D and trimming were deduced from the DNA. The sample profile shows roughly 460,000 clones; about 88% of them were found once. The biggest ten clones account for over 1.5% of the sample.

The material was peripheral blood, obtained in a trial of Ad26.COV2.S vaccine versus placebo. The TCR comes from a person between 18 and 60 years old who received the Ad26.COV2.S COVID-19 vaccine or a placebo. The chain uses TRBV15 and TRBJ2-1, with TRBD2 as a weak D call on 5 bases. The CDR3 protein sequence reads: CATSRDPGSANEQFF. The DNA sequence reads TGTGCCACCAGCAGAGATCCGGGGTCCGCCAATGAGCAGTTCTTC.